The 16 T cell receptor beta chains in this list originate from one sample, sequenced in a study of a mutant IDH1 vaccine in newly diagnosed glioma (dated by TCRdb to the early 2020s). For these TCRs, the target antigens are not known. The library was built by means of the immunoSEQ multiplex PCR assay. The table comes from immuneACCESS by way of TCRdb, which keeps in-frame sequences with V and J called. Part of the clones is missing from these tables; in studies checked, under half for an unresolved V gene and the rest for unknown reasons. The table for this sample lists 29,000 or so clones; around 80% of them were counted only once. The ten top clones hold 7% to 10% of the sample. In the paper's terms, the time point label means: week 23, last vaccination. Each vaccine dose was 300 ug of a 20-mer mutant IDH1 peptide in Montanide, given subcutaneously with topical imiquimod. The sequences come from PBMCs, collected from a glioma patient whose treatment included an IDH1 peptide vaccine. The source is a woman between 18 and 30 years old with glioma.

This sequence joins TRBV15 and TRBJ2-3; 9 bases agree with TRBD1. Germline trimming cut 4 bases from V and 6 bases from J; bases unmatched to any gene: 8. The CDR3 has 15 amino acids. Germline V gives CDR1 LNHNV, CDR2 YYDKDF (reference sequence). CDR3 sequence: CATSKGQGVFDTQYF. The CDR3 coding sequence is TGTGCCACCAGCAAGGGACAGGGCGTCTTTGATACGCAGTATTTT.

Here the CDR3 reads CASGPMYNEQFF. DNA of the CDR3: TGTGCTAGTGGTCCTATGTACAATGAGCAGTTCTTC. This chain connects TRBV12-5 to TRBJ2-1, with unresolved D. The CDR3 has 12 amino acids. The ends were cut back, 5 bases at V and 4 bases at J, with 6 bases in the middle. Germline values: CDR1 LGHNT, CDR2 FRNRAP.

The CDR3 sequence is CASVLGSEKLFF. CDR3 bases: TGTGCCAGCGTGCTGGGCAGTGAAAAACTGTTTTTT. The rearrangement links TRBV2 to TRBJ1-4; D gene uncertain. Germline CDR1 is SNHLY and CDR2 is FYNNEI. V gave up 8 bases and J gave up 7 bases, with 11 bases separating them. The CDR3 has 12 amino acids.

The chain's CDR3 is CASSLPQSKLFF. CDR3 nucleotide sequence: TGTGCCAGCAGTTTACCCCAGAGCAAACTGTTTTTT. The chain links TRBV28 to TRBJ1-4; D not resolved. Per the germline V gene, CDR1 is MDHEN and CDR2 is SYDVKM. The CDR3 consists of 12 residues. V gave up 2 bases and J gave up 11 bases, with 9 bases separating them.

The chain uses TRBV6-5 and TRBJ1-1; D is possibly TRBD1 (5 bases). This CDR3 has 15 residues. The V gene's germline CDR1 is MNHEY and CDR2 SVGAGI. Trimming pared 6 bases from V and 4 bases from J, leaving 18 bases between. The CDR3 region has the DNA TGTGCCAGCAGCGCATCCCTCAGGGAAGGCACTGAAGCTTTCTTT. This codes for CASSASLREGTEAFF.

Comments on this clone: The germline gene is not matched at one end of the junction; a read error may be the cause. The chain recombines TRBV19 with TRBJ1-5; D not resolved. CDR3 length: 13 residues. Germline CDR1 LNHDA, CDR2 SQIVND (reference sequence). As DNA, the CDR3 is TGTGCCAGTAGGATAGGTTATCTTCAGCCCCAGCATTTT. It yields the protein CASRIGYLQPQHF.

The chain joins TRBV27 to TRBJ1-6; maybe TRBD1 (5 bases). The V end was cut by 6 bases, the J end by 7 bases, with 22 bases between. Germline V CDR1 and CDR2: MNHEY, SMNVEV (reference sequence). This CDR3 has 17 residues. CDR3 region: CASSLTPTGPKNSPLHF. For the CDR3, the DNA is TGTGCCAGCAGCCTCACCCCCACGGGACCGAAAAATTCACCCCTCCACTTT.

The rearrangement links TRBV28 to TRBJ1-1; D remains unclear. V was shortened by 6 bases and J by 4 bases, with 9 bases between the two germline ends. The CDR3 length is 12 residues. CDR1 MDHEN and CDR2 SYDVKM come from the germline V gene. In nucleotides, the CDR3 is TGTGCCAGCAGGACCGGTGGCACTGAAGCTTTCTTT. Translating gives CASRTGGTEAFF.

This chain links TRBV27 with TRBJ2-7, with D perhaps given as TRBD1 or TRBD2 (5 bases each). Between the trimmed V and J ends, which lost 5 bases and 5 bases, there was a span of 16 bases. Germline CDR1 is MNHEY and CDR2 is SMNVEV (reference sequence). This CDR3 has 14 amino acids. The CDR3 here is CASSETDGDHEQYF. In nucleotides, the CDR3 is TGTGCCAGCAGTGAGACGGACGGGGACCACGAGCAGTACTTC.

This chain links TRBV7-8 with TRBJ2-2, with a tentative D call TRBD2 (6 bases). Germline values: CDR1 SGHVS, CDR2 FQNEAQ. Trimming pared 2 bases from V and 4 bases from J, leaving 8 bases between. The CDR3 loop spans 14 amino acids. The CDR3 is CASSLSGVTGELFF. For the CDR3, the DNA is TGTGCCAGCAGCTTATCGGGGGTCACCGGGGAGCTGTTTTTT.

The genes are TRBV10-3 and TRBJ1-5, with 7 nucleotides matching TRBD1. This CDR3 has 13 residues. Germline V gene data show CDR1 as ENHRY and CDR2 as SYGVKD. J gave up 0 bases and V 10 bases, and 3 bases lay outside the gene matches. CDR3 DNA: TGTGCCAGCCAGGGGGATAGCAATCAGCCCCAGCATTTT. Its translation is CASQGDSNQPQHF.

This rearrangement joins TRBV14 to TRBJ2-6; D remains ambiguous. Germline lookup yields CDR1 SGHDN and CDR2 FVKESK. V lost 2 bases to trimming and J lost 3 bases, with 8 bases between them. This CDR3 has 15 residues. The CDR3 DNA is TGTGCCAGCAGCCAAAGGAGTGTTGGGGCCAACGTCCTGACTTTC. Translated, it gives CASSQRSVGANVLTF.

This clone is deemed medium-sized (0.01 to 0.1%). The rearrangement uses TRBV10-3 and TRBJ1-4; TRBD1 is a possible D gene (6 bases). V was clipped by 6 bases and J by 9 bases, with 14 bases between them. CDR1 ENHRY and CDR2 SYGVKD come from the germline V gene. The CDR3 consists of 13 residues. The CDR3 protein is CAIRSDSNQKLFF. CDR3 DNA sequence: TGTGCCATCAGGTCGGACAGCAACCAAAAACTGTTTTTT.

V usage is TRBV11-3 and J usage is TRBJ1-1; maybe TRBD1 (5 bases). V lost 1 base and J 4 bases, leaving 7 bases between the germline ends. Germline V gene lookup returns CDR1 SGHNT and CDR2 YENEEA. CDR3 length: 13 residues. The CDR3, as DNA: TGTGCCAGCAGCTTAGGACAGTCCACTGAAGCTTTCTTT. Its translation is CASSLGQSTEAFF.

V gene TRBV27 combines with J gene TRBJ1-5, with TRBD1 matching 8 bases. The CDR3 loop spans 14 amino acids. The V gene's germline CDR1 is MNHEY and CDR2 SMNVEV (reference sequence). V lost 8 bases, J lost 7 bases, and 10 bases stayed unmatched. CDR3 in amino acids: CASGDGQGNQPQHF. Here the CDR3 DNA reads TGTGCCAGCGGGGACGGACAGGGAAACCAGCCCCAGCATTTT.

The chain joins TRBV2 to TRBJ2-7, with 9 bases fitting TRBD1. V shed 4 bases, J shed 2 bases, and the junction held 0 bases outside the gene matches. This CDR3 has 13 amino acids. Germline CDR1 and CDR2: SNHLY and FYNNEI. The CDR3 region has the DNA TGTGCCAGCAGTGGACAGGGGGCCTACGAGCAGTACTTC. It translates to CASSGQGAYEQYF.